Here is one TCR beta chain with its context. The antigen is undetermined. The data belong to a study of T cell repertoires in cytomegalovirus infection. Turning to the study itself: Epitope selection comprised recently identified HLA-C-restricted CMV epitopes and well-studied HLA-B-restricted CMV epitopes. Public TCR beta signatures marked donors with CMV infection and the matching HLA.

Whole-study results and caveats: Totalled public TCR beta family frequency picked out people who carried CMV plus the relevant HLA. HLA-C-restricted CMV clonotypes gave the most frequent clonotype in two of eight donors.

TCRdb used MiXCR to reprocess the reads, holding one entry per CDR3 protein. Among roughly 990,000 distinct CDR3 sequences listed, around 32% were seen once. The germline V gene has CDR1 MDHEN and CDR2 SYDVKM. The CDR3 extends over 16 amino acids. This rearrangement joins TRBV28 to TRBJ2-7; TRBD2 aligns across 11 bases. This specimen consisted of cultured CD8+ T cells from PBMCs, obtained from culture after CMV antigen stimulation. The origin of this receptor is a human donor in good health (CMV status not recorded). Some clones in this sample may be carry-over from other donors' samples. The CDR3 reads CASSSFLAGGSYEQHV. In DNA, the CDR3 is TGTGCCAGCAGTTCCTTCCTAGCGGGGGGTTCCTACGAGCAGCACGTC.